This TCR beta chain was sequenced during a study of blood T cell repertoires in COVID-19. Measured with immunoSEQ multiplex PCR; TCRdb has only the in-frame clones, and not every one. In the table there are about 250,000 clones, 85% to 90% of which are singletons. Germline CDR1 is MNHEY and CDR2 is SMNVEV (reference sequence). This CDR3 region has 16 residues. The trim removed 5 bases at V and 5 bases at J, leaving 12 bases unmatched. This clone was seen a single time. The study recruited people aged roughly 18 to 100 years across around 23 US areas. Symptom resolution, clearance, or two negative PCRs marked the recovered donors of Cohort 3.

The source material was PBMCs or T cells enriched from blood (not recorded which). J is TRBJ1-1 and V is TRBV27; TRBD1 agrees at 9 bases. This clonotype was sampled from a man aged 18 to 30 who had recovered from COVID-19. The CDR3 sequence: CASSLTGGGRSTEAFF. CDR3 nucleotides: TGTGCCAGCAGTCTGACAGGGGGTGGGAGAAGTACTGAAGCTTTCTTT.